Following are 21 T cell receptor beta chains from one sample sequenced in a study of cytomegalovirus exposure and HLA in healthy donors. The primer mix had 60 Vbeta and 13 Jbeta primers. TCRdb's table, derived via immunoSEQ multiplex PCR, lists solely in-frame clones and lacks some. The repertoire holds approximately 140,000 clones, with about 85% as singletons. The sample was PBMCs. The receptors shown here come from a boy younger than 18 in good health and CMV-seronegative.

The chain links TRBV27 to TRBJ1-3, with TRBD1 as a possible D gene (6 bases). Trimming cost V 0 bases and J 4 bases, with 7 bases left between them. Germline CDR1 is MNHEY and CDR2 is SMNVEV (reference sequence). This CDR3 is 14 amino acids long. CDR3 nucleotides: TGTGCCAGCAGTTTATCCGGGACAGGAAACACCATATATTTT. Its translation: CASSLSGTGNTIYF.

This clone has just one count. The chain carries TRBV5-1 and TRBJ2-3; D unresolved. The CDR3 has 13 residues. From germline, CDR1 is SGHRS and CDR2 YFSETQ. Trimming took off 1 base at V and 2 bases at J, with 5 bases between the two ends. The CDR3 loop reads CASSLTFTDTQYF. In DNA form, the CDR3 reads TGCGCCAGCAGCTTGACTTTCACAGATACGCAGTATTTT.

The table lists this clone with a few counts. The genes are TRBV7-9 and TRBJ1-2; a possible D gene is TRBD1 (6 bases). This CDR3 comprises 13 residues. Looked up from germline, CDR1 is SEHNR and CDR2 is FQNEAQ (reference sequence). The V and J ends lost 7 bases and 7 bases respectively, with 16 bases between them. CDR3 DNA: TGTGCCAGCACCGTAGCAGGGGTAGGTGGCTACACCTTC. Encoded protein: CASTVAGVGGYTF.

The chain is built from TRBV6-5 and TRBJ2-1; 12 nucleotides align to TRBD2. The CDR3 covers 16 residues. Losses at the gene ends were 2 bases for V and 6 bases for J; bases not matched to a gene: 5. Germline lookup yields CDR1 MNHEY and CDR2 SVGAGI. The CDR3 sequence: CASSYTLAGGRNEQFF. CDR3 DNA sequence: TGTGCCAGCAGTTACACCCTAGCGGGGGGGCGCAATGAGCAGTTCTTC.

The chain has TRBV4-1 and TRBJ1-2; TRBD1 matches 10 bases. This CDR3 comprises 15 residues. The ends lost 0 bases at V and 9 bases at J; junction bases unmatched: 7. CDR1 is MGHRA, CDR2 YSYEKL, per germline. DNA of the CDR3: TGCGCCAGCAGCCAAGAAAGGGACAGGGGCTTTAGCTACACCTTC. Protein: CASSQERDRGFSYTF.

This chain links TRBV4-3 with TRBJ2-3; 11 bases match TRBD2. CDR1 is LGHNA, CDR2 YSLEER, per germline. There are 15 residues in the CDR3. The V segment lost 6 bases and the J segment 4 bases; nucleotides outside the gene matches: 6. CDR3 DNA sequence: TGCGCCAGCAGTCCCGGGACTAGCGGTTCAGATACGCAGTATTTT. Translating gives CASSPGTSGSDTQYF.

J is TRBJ2-3 and V is TRBV10-3, with D perhaps TRBD1 (5 bases). V was pared by 3 bases and J by 2 bases, with 6 bases between. Looked up from germline, CDR1 is ENHRY and CDR2 is SYGVKD. The CDR3 spans 13 residues. CDR3: CAISDRATDTQYF. In DNA form, the CDR3 reads TGTGCCATCAGTGACAGGGCCACAGATACGCAGTATTTT.

The chain joins TRBV15 to TRBJ1-1; 8 bases agree with TRBD1. This CDR3 has 17 residues. Losses at the gene ends were 11 bases for V and 1 base for J; bases not matched to a gene: 18. The V gene's germline CDR1 is LNHNV and CDR2 YYDKDF (reference sequence). The CDR3 DNA reads TGTGCCTCACACCACGGGCATCTCAGGGGGCCGAACACTGAAGCTTTCTTT. This gives the protein CASHHGHLRGPNTEAFF. The full variable domain, its missing parts supplied by reference TRBV15 and TRBJ1-1, is DAMVIQNPRYQVTQFGKPVTLSCSQTLNHNVMYWYQQKSSQAPKLLFHYYDKDFNNEADTPDNFQSRRPNTSFCFLDIRSPGLGDTAMYLCASHHGHLRGPNTEAFFGQGTRLTVV.

This chain uses TRBV4-2 with TRBJ2-3, with 8 positions matching TRBD1. The CDR3 consists of 15 residues. Trimming took 3 bases from V and 4 from J; bases not matched to a gene: 6. Germline CDR1 reads LGHNA; CDR2 reads YNFKEQ. CDR3 nucleotides: TGTGCCAGCAGCCAGCGTCAGGGGGCGGCAGATACGCAGTATTTT. Translating gives CASSQRQGAADTQYF.

This chain connects TRBV19 to TRBJ2-5; perhaps TRBD2 as D (5 bases). CDR3 length equals 13 residues. Germline CDR1 reads LNHDA; CDR2 reads SQIVND (reference sequence). V dropped 5 bases and J dropped 4 bases, with 11 bases sitting between them. CDR3 sequence: CASSGRRGETQYF. Written as DNA, the CDR3 is TGTGCCAGTAGTGGTCGTCGGGGAGAGACCCAGTACTTC.

DNA for the CDR3: TGTGCCAGCAGCCGAAACAGGGGTTCACCCCTCCACTTT. It translates to CASSRNRGSPLHF. The genes are TRBV14 and TRBJ1-6; 7 bases line up with TRBD1. The germline gives CDR1 SGHDN, CDR2 FVKESK. J gave up 9 bases and V 4 bases, and 3 bases lay outside the gene matches. The CDR3 length is 13 residues.

The chain uses TRBV5-1 and TRBJ2-1, with TRBD2 identical over 7 bases. CDR1 is SGHRS and CDR2 is YFSETQ in the germline V gene. The junction had 13 bases not matched to a gene; V was cut back by 0 bases and J by 7 bases. The CDR3 runs 17 residues. The DNA for the CDR3 is TGCGCCAGCAGCTTGGTGACCGGTGCGGGAGTGTATAATGAGCAGTTCTTC. It codes for CASSLVTGAGVYNEQFF. The full variable domain, its missing parts supplied by reference TRBV5-1 and TRBJ2-1, is KAGVTQTPRYLIKTRGQQVTLSCSPISGHRSVSWYQQTPGQGLQFLFEYFSETQRNKGNFPGRFSGRQFSNSRSEMNVSTLELGDSALYLCASSLVTGAGVYNEQFFGPGTRLTVL.

V is TRBV4-2 and J is TRBJ2-3; D not resolved. The CDR3 is made up of 13 amino acids. The V gene's germline CDR1 is LGHNA and CDR2 YNFKEQ. Between the trimmed V and J ends, which lost 6 bases and 2 bases, there was a span of 9 bases. The CDR3 DNA reads TGTGCCAGCAGGAGATCTTCCACAGATACGCAGTATTTT. This translates into CASRRSSTDTQYF.

J is TRBJ1-5 and V is TRBV7-2; 7 positions agree with TRBD1. Germline CDR1 is SGHTA and CDR2 is FQGNSA. V lost 5 bases to trimming and J lost 5 bases; unmatched junction nucleotides: 3. CDR3 length: 13 amino acids. The CDR3, as DNA: TGTGCCAGCAGCCTAGACAGGGATCAGCCCCAGCATTTT. Translation gives CASSLDRDQPQHF. The full variable domain, completed using reference TRBV7-2 and TRBJ1-5, is GAGVSQSPSNKVTEKGKDVELRCDPISGHTALYWYRQSLGQGLEFLIYFQGNSAPDKSGLPSDRFSAERTGGSVSTLTIQRTQQEDSAVYLCASSLDRDQPQHFGDGTRLSIL.

This clone appeared a few times. The CDR3 nucleotides are TGTGCCAGCAGCGCGACAGGGATCGAGACCCAGTACTTC. As protein: CASSATGIETQYF. The chain employs TRBV5-5 and TRBJ2-5, with 7 nucleotides matching TRBD1. The CDR3 covers 13 residues. CDR1 and CDR2 from the germline V gene are SGHKS and YYEKEE (reference sequence). V shed 4 bases, J shed 5 bases, and the junction held 5 bases outside the gene matches. Using reference TRBV5-5 and TRBJ2-5 for the parts outside the CDR3, the full variable domain is DAGVTQSPTHLIKTRGQQVTLRCSPISGHKSVSWYQQVLGQGPQFIFQYYEKEERGRGNFPDRFSARQFPNYSSELNVNALLLGDSALYLCASSATGIETQYFGPGTRLLVL.

The chain combines TRBV6-1 with TRBJ2-1, with TRBD1 as a possible D gene (6 bases). Trimming took 1 base from V and 5 from J, leaving 12 bases between them. The CDR3 extends over 15 amino acids. From germline, CDR1 is MNHNS and CDR2 SASEGT. CDR3 region: CASSEDRAFNNEQFF. The CDR3 DNA follows: TGTGCCAGCAGTGAAGACAGGGCCTTTAACAATGAGCAGTTCTTC.

The chain employs TRBV6-1 and TRBJ1-2; D might be TRBD1 (5 bases). Trimming took 3 bases from V and 6 from J, leaving 17 bases between them. Germline CDR1 MNHNS, CDR2 SASEGT. This CDR3 is built from 15 residues. The CDR3 region is CASSDGGGIADGYTF. In DNA form, the CDR3 reads TGTGCCAGCAGTGATGGGGGGGGAATAGCGGATGGCTACACCTTC.

The chain recombines TRBV7-3 with TRBJ2-7; 8 nucleotides agree with TRBD2. The CDR3 extends over 18 amino acids. CDR1 is SGHTA and CDR2 is FQGTGA in the germline V gene. V dropped 2 bases and J dropped 0; count of bases not matched to a gene: 12. CDR3 loop: CASSLGHQSGGISYEQYF. The CDR3 nucleotides are TGTGCCAGCAGCTTAGGACACCAAAGCGGGGGCATCTCCTACGAGCAGTACTTC.

The V gene is TRBV5-1, the J gene TRBJ2-2, with D perhaps TRBD2 (6 bases). Deletions cut 4 bases from V and 0 bases from J, with 7 bases between. The germline CDR1 and CDR2 sequences are SGHRS and YFSETQ. The CDR3 is made up of 14 amino acids. The CDR3 protein is CASSAGSNTGELFF. The DNA of the CDR3 is TGCGCCAGCAGCGCGGGGTCGAACACCGGGGAGCTGTTTTTT.

The sample holds one count of this clone. The chain has TRBV5-4 and TRBJ2-7, with 7 bases identical to TRBD2. Germline V gene lookup returns CDR1 SGHNT and CDR2 YYREEE (reference sequence). The V and J ends lost 4 bases and 4 bases, in that order; junction bases with no gene match: 2. This CDR3 contains 12 residues. CDR3 sequence (DNA): TGTGCCAGCAGCCGTAGCGGGTACGAGCAGTACTTC. Its protein product is CASSRSGYEQYF. The full variable domain, with the rest looked up from reference TRBV5-4 and TRBJ2-7, is ETGVTQSPTHLIKTRGQQVTLRCSSQSGHNTVSWYQQALGQGPQFIFQYYREEENGRGNFPPRFSGLQFPNYSSELNVNALELDDSALYLCASSRSGYEQYFGPGTRLTVT.

The V gene is TRBV6-6, the J gene TRBJ1-1; tentative D call: TRBD1 (5 bases). The CDR3 is 13 residues long. The germline V gene has CDR1 MNHNY and CDR2 SVGAGI (reference sequence). V lost 7 bases, J lost 1 base, and 10 bases lay in between. CDR3 bases: TGTGCCAGCACTCAGACAGAGAACACTGAAGCTTTCTTT. Residues: CASTQTENTEAFF.